This TCR beta chain was documented in a study of CD8 T cells in Susac syndrome. Study-level points and caveats: The study's TCR sequencing and HLA analysis covered a relatively small number of individuals, and the study acknowledged this.

As for this clonotype: Its antigen is undetermined.

Reverse transcription of 0.5 to 1 ug RNA was performed with random hexamers. Amplification of the TCR beta CDR3 was carried out by immunoSEQ multiplex PCR, which spanned a total of 54 Vbeta and 13 Jbeta segments. TCRdb fed the immunoSEQ multiplex PCR reads into MiXCR, producing one record per CDR3 protein. The repertoire holds hundreds of thousands of distinct CDR3 sequences, with roughly 93% as singletons. The V segment lost 6 bases and the J segment 4 bases; nucleotides outside the gene matches: 16. The CDR3 is made up of 18 amino acids. CDR1 and CDR2 from the germline V gene are MGHRA and YSYEKL. In blood CD8+ and CD4+ T cells, TCR beta underwent sequencing. Negative magnetic isolation gave CD8+ and CD4+ cells; FACS enriched CD8+ TEMRA.

The sequence was collected from a human donor with multiple sclerosis. Sequencing input: CD4+ T cells from PBMCs. The V and J genes are TRBV4-1 and TRBJ2-1; 9 nucleotides line up with TRBD2. The CDR3 DNA follows: TGCGCCAGCAGTCCCTGGGGTAGCGGGAGTTCCGATTACAATGAGCAGTTCTTC. It is translated as CASSPWGSGSSDYNEQFF.